The sequence of this T cell receptor (beta chain) was determined in a study of T-cell memory formation after mild COVID-19. This clonotype was recorded a few times. The junction had 6 bases not matched to a gene; V was cut back by 3 bases and J by 4 bases. The V gene's germline CDR1 is SGHTA and CDR2 FQGNSA. The CDR3 is 15 amino acids. 5'RACE with constant-segment primers yielded barcoded, UMI-tagged TCR alpha and TCR beta cDNA libraries. TCRdb re-called the 5' RACE reads with MiXCR, one entry per CDR3 protein. The data hold 250,000 to 300,000 distinct CDR3 sequences, with more than 15% observed a single time.

This sequence was found in a man aged 18 to 29 who had mild COVID-19 (a few samples of this study predate the infection). Cell type and time point are not known. The sequenced sample consisted of PBMCs or a T cell subset sorted from them (not recorded which). This chain connects TRBV7-2 to TRBJ1-1; 9 bases line up with TRBD1. The DNA of the CDR3 is TGTGCCAGCAGCTTTGGGGGACAGGGATTCACTGAAGCTTTCTTT. Translating gives CASSFGGQGFTEAFF. Full variable domain (remainder filled in from reference TRBV7-2 and TRBJ1-1): GAGVSQSPSNKVTEKGKDVELRCDPISGHTALYWYRQSLGQGLEFLIYFQGNSAPDKSGLPSDRFSAERTGGSVSTLTIQRTQQEDSAVYLCASSFGGQGFTEAFFGQGTRLTVV.